The 5 T cell receptor beta chains listed next were all sequenced from one sample in a study of T cell changes during pregnancy in multiple sclerosis (dated by TCRdb to the late 2010s). Receptors were amplified or captured by the immunoSEQ multiplex PCR assay. TCRdb holds this immuneACCESS table with in-frame rearrangements only. Some clones are missing; in checked studies, unresolved V genes explain under half, and the rest has no known cause. The sample table holds tens of thousands of clones, of which more than 80% were seen once. 0.65% to 0.9% of the sample lies in the top ten. Sequences were derived from CD4+ T cells from peripheral blood mononuclear cells, sampled before pregnancy. The receptors were gathered from a female donor with multiple sclerosis, enrolled in a pregnancy study.

The chain has TRBV7-9 and TRBJ2-3; possibly TRBD2 for D (5 bases). Germline V gene sequence: CDR1 SEHNR, CDR2 FQNEAQ (reference sequence). The CDR3 has 13 amino acids. With 4 bases removed from V and 1 base from J, the gap between germline ends came to 6 bases. This CDR3 reads CASSYGGTDTQYF. The CDR3 coding sequence is TGTGCCAGCAGCTACGGGGGCACAGATACGCAGTATTTT.

The chain carries TRBV7-6 and TRBJ2-7; 7 positions match TRBD2. This CDR3 comprises 16 residues. J was trimmed by 2 bases and V by 5 bases; bases with no gene match: 12. Germline loops: CDR1 SGHVS, CDR2 FNYEAQ. The CDR3 DNA sequence: TGTGCCAGCAGCCCAGTTATGTCGGGGGGAGCCTACGAGCAGTACTTC. It translates to CASSPVMSGGAYEQYF. The complete variable domain, with remaining parts taken from reference TRBV7-6 and TRBJ2-7, reads GAGVSQSPRYKVTKRGQDVALRCDPISGHVSLYWYRQALGQGPEFLTYFNYEAQQDKSGLPNDRFSAERPEGSISTLTIQRTEQRDSAMYRCASSPVMSGGAYEQYFGPGTRLTVT.

The chain links TRBV11-2 to TRBJ1-5; 7 bases agree with TRBD1. CDR3 length: 15 amino acids. Germline CDR1 and CDR2: SGHAT and FQNNGV. With V trimmed by 4 bases and J by 2 bases, 5 bases remained unmatched. The CDR3 protein is CASSSGTERNQPQHF. CDR3 nucleotides: TGTGCCAGCAGCTCTGGGACAGAGCGCAATCAGCCCCAGCATTTT.

The chain uses TRBV9 and TRBJ2-2; D unclear. This CDR3 contains 16 residues. Per germline, CDR1 SGDLS and CDR2 YYNGEE. Trimming pared 3 bases from V and 3 bases from J, leaving 15 bases between. The CDR3 is CASSATLAPHTGELFF. The CDR3 nucleotides are TGTGCCAGCAGCGCCACCTTAGCCCCACACACCGGGGAGCTGTTTTTT.

This clone was seen a single time. V and J are TRBV9 and TRBJ2-3; TRBD2 is a possible D gene (5 bases). The CDR3 is 16 amino acids. The germline V gene encodes CDR1 SGDLS and CDR2 YYNGEE. V was trimmed by 5 bases and J by 0 bases, leaving 16 bases between them. CDR3 amino acids: CASRDLLDPSTDTQYF. The DNA of the CDR3 is TGTGCCAGCAGGGATCTACTAGACCCTAGCACAGATACGCAGTATTTT.